This T cell receptor (beta chain) stems from a study of blood T cell repertoires in COVID-19. Study details: Acute and convalescent COVID-19 samples came from the United States, Italy and Spain. T cells, B-cell-depleted T cells, or PBMCs supplied cDNA or gDNA.

In its sample, this clone was seen once. Germline loops: CDR1 KGHSH, CDR2 LQKENI. This CDR3 is 14 amino acids long. V was clipped by 6 bases and J by 5 bases, with 14 bases between them. As handled by the study authors: Nucleated cell counts were estimated from reference gene primer amplification. The assay was immunoSEQ multiplex PCR, and TCRdb's table has in-frame clones only and misses some. V, J and clone size reflect that table, while D and trimming were determined from the DNA. The sample lists roughly 230,000 clones; about 85% were seen once. This clonotype was sampled from a woman aged 60-75 years with active or convalescent COVID-19. The chain links TRBV18 to TRBJ2-1, with D maybe TRBD1 (5 bases). Sequencing input: peripheral blood. The CDR3 region is CASSPFVGDNEQFF. CDR3 DNA sequence: TGTGCCAGCTCGCCGTTCGTAGGGGACAATGAGCAGTTCTTC.